This T cell receptor (beta chain) was identified in a study of T cell responses to AZD1222 COVID-19 vaccine. Study information: Doses given second, at about 4 or about 12 weeks, were pooled.

Broader study findings: A reported finding is that nearly half of spike-specific TCRs target unmutated variant regions. Researchers took repertoire samples only after the peak T cell response had come.

Trimming removed 6 bases from V and 6 bases from J; junction bases left unmatched: 13. The germline V gene has CDR1 ENHRY and CDR2 SYGVKD. The CDR3 is 15 residues long. Note on this clone: What it binds is unknown.

Libraries were prepared by immunoSEQ multiplex PCR; TCRdb keeps only in-frame clonotypes and omits some of them. The sample records some 110,000 clones, over 75% being singletons. The V gene is TRBV10-3, the J gene TRBJ1-2; TRBD1 agrees at 7 bases. The sequence derives from an adult in good health. The material was peripheral blood, obtained on day 0 of AZD1222 vaccination. Written as DNA, the CDR3 is TGTGCCATCAGGGGGGCCACAGGGGAATGGAATGGCTACACCTTC. Translated, it gives CAIRGATGEWNGYTF.